The rows below give T cell receptor beta chains drawn from one sample of a study of T cell responses to AZD1222 COVID-19 vaccine. The data were produced by immunoSEQ multiplex PCR, yet TCRdb's version contains in-frame clones alone and is incomplete. Of about 190,000 clones listed, around 94% are singletons. The starting material was peripheral blood, obtained on day 0 of AZD1222 vaccination. All receptors come from an adult in good health. Each CDR3 is given with its conserved first and last residue. Each record gives: CDR3 length, J gene, D gene, V gene, clone size, CDR3 protein, CDR3 DNA. D genes are given only for firm matches. The size field is filled for only some rows; it gives once, few, many or a size class.

>13|TRBJ1-1|NA|TRBV10-3|NA
CAISPGPNTEAFF
TGTGCCATCAGTCCAGGTCCGAACACTGAAGCTTTCTTT
>20|TRBJ1-3|NA|TRBV6-1|NA
CASSEALVGVYSYSGNTIYF
TGTGCCAGCAGTGAAGCCTTAGTAGGGGTTTATTCCTACTCTGGAAACACCATATATTTT
>16|TRBJ2-7|TRBD1|TRBV14|NA
CASSHRTGTGAYEQYF
TGTGCCAGCAGCCACCGGACCGGGACAGGGGCCTACGAGCAGTACTTC
>11|TRBJ1-4|NA|TRBV20-1|few
CSAWANEKLFF
TGCAGTGCATGGGCTAATGAAAAACTGTTTTTT
>15|TRBJ1-1|TRBD1|TRBV6-2/TRBV6-3|NA
CASSGLGQIWTEAFF
TGTGCCAGCAGTGGATTGGGACAGATCTGGACTGAAGCTTTCTTT
>13|TRBJ1-2|NA|TRBV6-5|NA
CASSSRDGYGYTF
TGTGCCAGCAGTTCCAGGGATGGCTATGGCTACACCTTC
>15|TRBJ1-5|NA|TRBV3-1/TRBV3-2|NA
CASSQGGSSNQPQHF
TGTGCCAGCAGCCAGGGAGGGAGTAGCAATCAGCCCCAGCATTTT
>12|TRBJ2-5|TRBD2|TRBV6-5|NA
CASTSSGETQYF
TGTGCCAGTACTTCTAGCGGAGAGACCCAGTACTTC
>15|TRBJ1-5|NA|TRBV5-1|NA
CASSFQGDSNQPQHF
TGCGCCAGCAGCTTCCAGGGCGATAGCAATCAGCCCCAGCATTTT
>16|TRBJ1-4|NA|TRBV3-1/TRBV3-2|once
CASSQAGVVNIGKLFF
TGTGCCAGCAGCCAAGCTGGAGTAGTTAATATTGGAAAACTGTTTTTT
>15|TRBJ2-7|TRBD1|TRBV24-1|NA
CATSDFGTGSYEQYF
TGTGCCACCAGTGATTTCGGGACAGGCTCGTACGAGCAGTACTTC
>14|TRBJ1-3|NA|TRBV5-1|NA
CASSLAANGNTIYF
TGCGCCAGCAGCTTGGCGGCAAATGGAAACACCATATATTTT
>14|TRBJ2-7|TRBD2|TRBV7-7|once
CASSQGGGGGEQYF
TGTGCCAGCAGCCAGGGAGGTGGGGGGGGCGAGCAGTACTTC
>15|TRBJ1-2|TRBD1|TRBV7-9|NA
CASSLMDRGSGGYTF
TGTGCCAGCAGCTTAATGGACAGGGGAAGCGGTGGCTACACCTTC
>14|TRBJ2-5|NA|TRBV19|NA
CASSMPRGSETQYF
TGTGCCAGTAGTATGCCCCGGGGGTCAGAGACCCAGTACTTC
>13|TRBJ1-2|TRBD1|TRBV7-2|NA
CASSSADRAGYTF
TGTGCCAGCAGCTCTGCTGACAGGGCGGGCTACACCTTC
>14|TRBJ2-3|NA|TRBV6-5|NA
CASSLRLGADTQYF
TGTGCCAGCAGTCTTCGTTTAGGGGCAGATACGCAGTATTTT
>14|TRBJ2-1|TRBD2|TRBV29-1|NA
CSVPSGRAFIEQFF
TGCAGCGTCCCAAGCGGGAGGGCGTTTATTGAGCAGTTCTTC
>16|TRBJ2-2|TRBD2|TRBV19|NA
CASSKGLAENTGELFF
TGTGCCAGTAGTAAGGGACTAGCGGAAAACACCGGGGAGCTGTTTTTT
>17|TRBJ1-4|NA|TRBV4-2|NA
CASSQIPLTVYNEKLFF
TGTGCCAGCAGCCAAATCCCCCTCACAGTCTATAATGAAAAACTGTTTTTT
>15|TRBJ1-6|NA|TRBV6-2/TRBV6-3|NA
CASSTAGLPNSPLHF
TGTGCCAGCAGCACCGCGGGACTCCCAAATTCACCCCTCCACTTT
>18|TRBJ2-6|NA|TRBV9|NA
CASSVEPSLRYGANVLTF
TGTGCCAGCAGCGTAGAACCTTCCCTAAGGTATGGGGCCAACGTCCTGACTTTC
>15|TRBJ2-2|TRBD1|TRBV3-1/TRBV3-2|NA
CASSPWTGQGGELFF
TGTGCCAGCAGTCCTTGGACAGGGCAAGGCGGGGAGCTGTTTTTT
>14|TRBJ1-2|NA|TRBV19|once
CASSIAPNLYGYTF
TGTGCCAGTAGTATAGCCCCCAATCTCTATGGCTACACCTTC
>14|TRBJ1-2|NA|TRBV5-1|NA
CASSRQGPDYGYTF
TGCGCCAGCAGCCGGCAGGGGCCGGACTATGGCTACACCTTC
>15|TRBJ1-6|NA|TRBV6-5|NA
CASSYVPTPNSPLHF
TGTGCCAGCAGTTATGTGCCCACTCCAAATTCACCCCTCCACTTT
>14|TRBJ2-5|NA|TRBV7-3|NA
CASSPEPGRETQYF
TGTGCCAGCAGCCCTGAGCCAGGACGAGAGACCCAGTACTTC
>15|TRBJ1-4|TRBD1|TRBV5-1|NA
CASSLAGTANEKLFF
TGCGCCAGCAGCTTGGCCGGGACAGCTAATGAAAAACTGTTTTTT
>15|TRBJ2-6|NA|TRBV5-1|NA
CASSLGQAGANVLTF
TGCGCCAGCAGCTTGGGACAGGCTGGGGCCAACGTCCTGACTTTC
>13|TRBJ1-1|TRBD1|TRBV25-1|NA
CASEGTGGTEAFF
TGTGCCAGCGAAGGGACAGGTGGGACTGAAGCTTTCTTT
>16|TRBJ1-3|NA|TRBV6-1|NA
CASSEAPGSSGNTIYF
TGTGCCAGCAGTGAAGCGCCCGGCTCCTCTGGAAACACCATATATTTT
>13|TRBJ2-3|NA|TRBV7-9|few
CASSPKGPDTQYF
TGTGCCAGCAGCCCGAAGGGTCCAGATACGCAGTATTTT
>13|TRBJ2-5|NA|TRBV11-2|NA
CASSFDRQETQYF
TGTGCCAGCAGCTTCGACAGACAAGAGACCCAGTACTTC
>15|TRBJ2-7|NA|TRBV9|NA
CASSAHEGTLSEQYF
TGTGCCAGCAGCGCCCACGAAGGGACCCTCAGCGAGCAGTACTTC
>16|TRBJ2-1|NA|TRBV27|NA
CASSLGGGGTYNEQFF
TGTGCCAGCAGTTTAGGGGGCGGAGGGACATACAATGAGCAGTTCTTC
>11|TRBJ2-7|NA|TRBV5-5|NA
CASARVTEQYF
TGTGCCAGCGCCAGGGTTACGGAGCAGTACTTC
>17|TRBJ2-1|TRBD2|TRBV5-4|NA
CASSLPPGLARYNEQFF
TGTGCCAGCAGCTTGCCTCCGGGACTAGCGCGGTACAATGAGCAGTTCTTC
>14|TRBJ1-1|NA|TRBV3-1/TRBV3-2|once
CASSQGTQNTEAFF
TGTGCCAGCAGCCAAGGGACCCAGAACACTGAAGCTTTCTTT
>11|TRBJ2-1|NA|TRBV6-2/TRBV6-3|once
CASSRPHEQFF
TGTGCCAGCAGTCGGCCCCATGAGCAGTTCTTC
>12|TRBJ2-2|NA|TRBV28|NA
CASSFIAGELFF
TGTGCCAGCAGTTTCATAGCCGGGGAGCTGTTTTTT
>12|TRBJ2-2|NA|TRBV11-3|NA
CASSADGGELFF
TGTGCCAGCAGCGCCGACGGCGGGGAGCTGTTTTTT
>15|TRBJ1-6|TRBD1|TRBV3-1/TRBV3-2|NA
CASSRMGQRNSPLHF
TGTGCCAGCAGCCGGATGGGACAGCGGAATTCACCCCTCCACTTT
>14|TRBJ1-2|TRBD1|TRBV2|NA
CASTSDRIGYGYTF
TGTGCCAGCACCTCGGACAGGATCGGCTATGGCTACACCTTC
>16|TRBJ1-3|NA|TRBV28|NA
CASSSAGTNLGFTIYF
TGTGCCAGCAGTTCCGCCGGGACAAACCTTGGGTTCACCATATATTTT
>15|TRBJ2-7|TRBD1|TRBV29-1|NA
CSVVSDGTAAYEQYF
TGCAGCGTTGTATCTGATGGGACAGCAGCCTACGAGCAGTACTTC
>13|TRBJ2-3|NA|TRBV9|NA
CASSVGDTDTQYF
TGTGCCAGCAGCGTTGGAGACACAGATACGCAGTATTTT
>13|TRBJ1-5|NA|TRBV6-1|NA
CASSEAAGQPQHF
TGTGCCAGCAGTGAAGCTGCGGGCCAGCCCCAGCATTTT
>17|TRBJ2-3|TRBD2|TRBV7-3|NA
CASSLRGGLDFTDTQYF
TGTGCCAGCAGCTTAAGAGGGGGACTAGATTTCACAGATACGCAGTATTTT
>15|TRBJ2-3|TRBD2|TRBV7-2|once
CASSSYSGGTDTQYF
TGTGCCAGCAGCTCCTATAGCGGGGGCACAGATACGCAGTATTTT
>12|TRBJ1-1|NA|TRBV29-1|NA
CSVGADWTEAFF
TGCAGCGTTGGGGCCGACTGGACTGAAGCTTTCTTT
>16|TRBJ2-2|TRBD1|TRBV15|NA
CATSRPGQGYTGELFF
TGTGCCACCAGCAGACCAGGACAGGGGTATACCGGGGAGCTGTTTTTT
>15|TRBJ1-5|NA|TRBV6-5|NA
CASSYSTASNQPQHF
TGTGCCAGCAGTTACAGCACAGCTAGCAATCAGCCCCAGCATTTT
>13|TRBJ1-1|NA|TRBV4-1|once
CASSQVVDTEAFF
TGCGCCAGCAGCCAAGTGGTGGACACTGAAGCTTTCTTT
>16|TRBJ2-3|NA|TRBV7-8|NA
CASSPAGLSSTDTQYF
TGTGCCAGCAGCCCAGCAGGCCTTTCTAGCACAGATACGCAGTATTTT